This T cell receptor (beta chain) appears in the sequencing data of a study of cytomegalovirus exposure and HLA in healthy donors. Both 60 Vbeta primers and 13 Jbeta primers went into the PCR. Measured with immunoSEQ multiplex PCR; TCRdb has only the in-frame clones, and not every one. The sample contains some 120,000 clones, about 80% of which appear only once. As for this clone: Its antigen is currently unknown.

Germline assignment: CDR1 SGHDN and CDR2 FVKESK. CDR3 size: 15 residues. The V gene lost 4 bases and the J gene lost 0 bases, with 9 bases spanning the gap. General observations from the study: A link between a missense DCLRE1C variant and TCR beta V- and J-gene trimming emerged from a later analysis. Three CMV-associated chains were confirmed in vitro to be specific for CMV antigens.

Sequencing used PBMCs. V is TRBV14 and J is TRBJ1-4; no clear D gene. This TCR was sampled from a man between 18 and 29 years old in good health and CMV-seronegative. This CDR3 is CASSPGAATNEKLFF. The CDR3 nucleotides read TGTGCCAGCAGCCCAGGCGCAGCAACTAATGAAAAACTGTTTTTT.